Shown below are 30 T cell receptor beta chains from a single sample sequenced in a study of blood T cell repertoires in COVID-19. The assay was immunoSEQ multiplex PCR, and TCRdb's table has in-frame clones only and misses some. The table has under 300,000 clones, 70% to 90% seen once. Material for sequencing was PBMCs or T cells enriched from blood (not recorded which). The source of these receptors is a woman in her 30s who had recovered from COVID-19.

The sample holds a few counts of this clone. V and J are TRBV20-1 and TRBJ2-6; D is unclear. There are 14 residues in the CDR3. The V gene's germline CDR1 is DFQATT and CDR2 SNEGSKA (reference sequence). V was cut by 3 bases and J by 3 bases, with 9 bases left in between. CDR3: CSASSSLGANVLTF. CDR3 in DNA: TGCAGTGCTAGTAGTAGCCTTGGGGCCAACGTCCTGACTTTC.

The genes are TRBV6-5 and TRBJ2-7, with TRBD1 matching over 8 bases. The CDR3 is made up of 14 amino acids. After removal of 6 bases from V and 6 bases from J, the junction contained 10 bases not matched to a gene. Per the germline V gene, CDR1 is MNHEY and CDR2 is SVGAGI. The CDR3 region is CASRANQGASEQYF. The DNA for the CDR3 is TGTGCCAGCAGAGCAAACCAGGGGGCTAGCGAGCAGTACTTC.

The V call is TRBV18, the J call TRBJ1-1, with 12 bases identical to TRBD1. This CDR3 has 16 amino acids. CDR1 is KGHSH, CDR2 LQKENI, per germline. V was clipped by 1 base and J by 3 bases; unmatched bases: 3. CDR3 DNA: TGTGCCAGCTCACCACGGGACAGGGGGCTGGACACTGAAGCTTTCTTT. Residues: CASSPRDRGLDTEAFF. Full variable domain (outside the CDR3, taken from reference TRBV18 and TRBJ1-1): NAGVMQNPRHLVRRRGQEARLRCSPMKGHSHVYWYRQLPEEGLKFMVYLQKENIIDESGMPKERFSAEFPKEGPSILRIQQVVRGDSAAYFCASSPRDRGLDTEAFFGQGTRLTVV.

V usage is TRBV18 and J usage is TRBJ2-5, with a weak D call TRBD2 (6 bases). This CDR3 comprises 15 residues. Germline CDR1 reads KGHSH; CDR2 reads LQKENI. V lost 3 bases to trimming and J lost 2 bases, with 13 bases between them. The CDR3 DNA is TGTGCCAGCTCACCGAGGGGACTTCCACAAGAGACCCAGTACTTC. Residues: CASSPRGLPQETQYF.

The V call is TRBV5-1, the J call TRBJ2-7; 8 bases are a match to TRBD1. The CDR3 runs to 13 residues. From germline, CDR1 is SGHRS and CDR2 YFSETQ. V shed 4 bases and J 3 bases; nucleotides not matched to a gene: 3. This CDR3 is CASSRGQDYEQYF. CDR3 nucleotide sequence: TGCGCCAGCAGCAGGGGACAGGACTACGAGCAGTACTTC.

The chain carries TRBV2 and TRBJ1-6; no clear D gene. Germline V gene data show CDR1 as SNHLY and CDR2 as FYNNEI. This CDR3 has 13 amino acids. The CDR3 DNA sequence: TGTGTTTGTTTGAGCTCCTATAATTCACCCCTCCACTTT. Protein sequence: CVCLSSYNSPLHF.

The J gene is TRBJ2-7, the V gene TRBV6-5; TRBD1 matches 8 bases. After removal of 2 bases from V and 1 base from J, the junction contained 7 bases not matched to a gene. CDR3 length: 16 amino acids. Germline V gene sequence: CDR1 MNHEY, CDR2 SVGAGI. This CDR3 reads CASSYRRRTGSYEQYF. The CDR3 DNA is TGTGCCAGCAGTTACAGAAGGAGGACAGGGTCCTACGAGCAGTACTTC.

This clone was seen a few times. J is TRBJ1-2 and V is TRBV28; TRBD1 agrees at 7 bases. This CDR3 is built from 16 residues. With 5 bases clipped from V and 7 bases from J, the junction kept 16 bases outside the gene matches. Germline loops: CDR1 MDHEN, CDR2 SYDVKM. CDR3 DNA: TGTGCCAGCAGTACGACAGGGAGCTCGCCAGGGGGTGGCTACACCTTC. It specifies CASSTTGSSPGGGYTF.

CDR3 in DNA: TGCGCCAGCAGCTTGGGGGGACAGGGTAATTCACCCCTCCACTTT. Translating it yields CASSLGGQGNSPLHF. The genes are TRBV5-1 and TRBJ1-6; TRBD1 matches 9 bases. Germline V CDR1 and CDR2: SGHRS, YFSETQ. The CDR3 runs 15 residues. With V trimmed by 0 bases and J by 6 bases, 1 base remained unmatched.

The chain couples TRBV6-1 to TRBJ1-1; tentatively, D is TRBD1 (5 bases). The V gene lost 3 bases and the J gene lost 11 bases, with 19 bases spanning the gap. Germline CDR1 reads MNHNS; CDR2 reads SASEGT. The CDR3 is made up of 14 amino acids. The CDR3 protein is CASSDGDFPRVAFF. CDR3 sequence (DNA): TGTGCCAGCAGTGATGGGGACTTTCCCCGGGTCGCTTTCTTT.

The CDR3 here is CATSDPSGSHPETQYF. For the CDR3, the DNA is TGTGCCACCAGTGATCCGAGCGGGAGCCACCCGGAGACCCAGTACTTC. V usage is TRBV24-1 and J usage is TRBJ2-5; 8 positions agree with TRBD2. Germline CDR1 reads KGHDR; CDR2 reads SFDVKD. The CDR3 has 16 residues. J gave up 5 bases and V 3 bases, and 10 bases lay outside the gene matches.

In DNA, the CDR3 is TGTGCCAGCAGCTTGGCTCCGGGACAGTATGGCTACACCTTC. Encoded protein: CASSLAPGQYGYTF. V gene TRBV5-4 combines with J gene TRBJ1-2, with 7 bases lining up with TRBD1. Germline V lookup: CDR1 SGHNT, CDR2 YYREEE (reference sequence). After removal of 0 bases from V and 5 bases from J, the junction contained 4 bases not matched to a gene. This CDR3 is built from 14 residues.

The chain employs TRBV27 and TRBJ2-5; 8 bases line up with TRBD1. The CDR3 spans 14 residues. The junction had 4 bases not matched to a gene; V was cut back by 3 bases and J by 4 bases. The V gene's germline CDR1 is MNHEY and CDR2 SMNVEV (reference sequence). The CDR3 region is CASSLTGVGETQYF. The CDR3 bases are TGTGCCAGCAGTTTGACAGGGGTCGGAGAGACCCAGTACTTC.

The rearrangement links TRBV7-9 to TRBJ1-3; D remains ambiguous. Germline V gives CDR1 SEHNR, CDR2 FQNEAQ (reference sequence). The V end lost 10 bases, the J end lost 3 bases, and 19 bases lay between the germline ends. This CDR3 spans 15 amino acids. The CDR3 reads CATNRVGVGGNTIYF. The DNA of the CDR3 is TGTGCCACCAATCGTGTAGGAGTCGGTGGAAACACCATATATTTT.

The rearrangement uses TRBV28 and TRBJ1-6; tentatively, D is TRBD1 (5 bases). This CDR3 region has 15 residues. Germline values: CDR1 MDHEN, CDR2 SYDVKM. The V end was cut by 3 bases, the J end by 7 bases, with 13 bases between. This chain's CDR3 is CASSFWSRANSPLHF. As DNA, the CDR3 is TGTGCCAGCAGTTTTTGGAGCAGGGCCAATTCACCCCTCCACTTT.

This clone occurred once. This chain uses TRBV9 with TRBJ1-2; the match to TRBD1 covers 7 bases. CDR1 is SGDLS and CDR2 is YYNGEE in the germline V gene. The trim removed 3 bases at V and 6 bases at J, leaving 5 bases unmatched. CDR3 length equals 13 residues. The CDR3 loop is CASSERDRDGYTF. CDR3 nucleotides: TGTGCCAGCAGCGAGAGGGACAGAGATGGCTACACCTTC.

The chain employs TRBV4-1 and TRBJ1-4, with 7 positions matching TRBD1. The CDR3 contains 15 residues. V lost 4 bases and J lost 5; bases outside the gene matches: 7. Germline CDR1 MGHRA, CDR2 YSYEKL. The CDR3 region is CASSRLQGQNEKLFF. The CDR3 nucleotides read TGCGCCAGCAGCCGTTTACAGGGGCAGAATGAAAAACTGTTTTTT.

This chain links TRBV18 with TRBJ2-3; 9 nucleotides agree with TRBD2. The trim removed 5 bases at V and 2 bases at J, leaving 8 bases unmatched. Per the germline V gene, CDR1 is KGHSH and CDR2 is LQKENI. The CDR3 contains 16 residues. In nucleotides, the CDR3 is TGTGCCAGCTCATCCCGCGGGGGGGGAACCACAGATACGCAGTATTTT. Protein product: CASSSRGGGTTDTQYF.

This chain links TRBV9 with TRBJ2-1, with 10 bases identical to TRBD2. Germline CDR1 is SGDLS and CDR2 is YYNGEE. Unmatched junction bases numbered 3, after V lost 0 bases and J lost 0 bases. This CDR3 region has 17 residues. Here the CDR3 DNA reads TGTGCCAGCAGCGTAGGTAGCGGGGGGTACTCCTACAATGAGCAGTTCTTC. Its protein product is CASSVGSGGYSYNEQFF. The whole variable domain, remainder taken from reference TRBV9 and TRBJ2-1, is DSGVTQTPKHLITATGQRVTLRCSPRSGDLSVYWYQQSLDQGLQFLIQYYNGEERAKGNILERFSAQQFPDLHSELNLSSLELGDSALYFCASSVGSGGYSYNEQFFGPGTRLTVL.

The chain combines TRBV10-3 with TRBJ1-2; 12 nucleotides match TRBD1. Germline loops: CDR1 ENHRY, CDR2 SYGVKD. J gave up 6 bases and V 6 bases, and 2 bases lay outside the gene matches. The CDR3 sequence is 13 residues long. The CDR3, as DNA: TGTGCCATCAGGGGACAGGGGGCGAATGGCTACACCTTC. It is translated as CAIRGQGANGYTF.

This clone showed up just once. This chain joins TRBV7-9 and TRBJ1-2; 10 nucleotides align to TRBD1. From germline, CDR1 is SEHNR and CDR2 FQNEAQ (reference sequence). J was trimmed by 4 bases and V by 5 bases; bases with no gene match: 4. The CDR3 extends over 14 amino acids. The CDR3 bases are TGTGCCAGCAGCCCTGGGACAGGGGCCTATGGCTACACCTTC. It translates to CASSPGTGAYGYTF.

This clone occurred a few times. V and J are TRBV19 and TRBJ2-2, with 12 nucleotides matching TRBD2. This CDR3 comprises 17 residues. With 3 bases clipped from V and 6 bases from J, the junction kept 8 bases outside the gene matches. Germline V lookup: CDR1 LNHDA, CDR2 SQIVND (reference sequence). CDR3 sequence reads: CASSIRSSGRDPGELFF. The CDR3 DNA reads TGTGCCAGTAGTATCAGATCTAGCGGGAGGGATCCCGGGGAGCTGTTTTTT.

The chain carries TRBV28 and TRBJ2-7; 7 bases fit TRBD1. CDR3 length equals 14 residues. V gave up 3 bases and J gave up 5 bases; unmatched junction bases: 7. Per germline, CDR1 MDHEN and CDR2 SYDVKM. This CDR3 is CASSLRQGGDEQYF. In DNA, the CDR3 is TGTGCCAGCAGTTTGCGACAGGGTGGCGACGAGCAGTACTTC.

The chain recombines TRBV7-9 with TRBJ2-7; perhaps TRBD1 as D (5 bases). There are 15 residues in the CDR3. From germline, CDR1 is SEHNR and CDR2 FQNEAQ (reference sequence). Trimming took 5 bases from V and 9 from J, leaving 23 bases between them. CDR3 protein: CASSRAGNVLDGQYF. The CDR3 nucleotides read TGTGCCAGCAGCCGGGCAGGGAACGTCCTCGACGGGCAGTACTTC.

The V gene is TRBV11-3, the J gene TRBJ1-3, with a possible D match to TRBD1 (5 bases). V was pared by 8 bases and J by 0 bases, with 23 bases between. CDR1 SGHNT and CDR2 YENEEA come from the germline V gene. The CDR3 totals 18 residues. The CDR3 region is CASSGEDRGRSSGNTIYF. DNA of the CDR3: TGTGCCAGCTCGGGGGAAGATAGGGGCCGCTCCTCTGGAAACACCATATATTTT.

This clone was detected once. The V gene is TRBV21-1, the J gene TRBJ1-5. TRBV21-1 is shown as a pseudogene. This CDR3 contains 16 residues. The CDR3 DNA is TGTGCCAGCAGCCGCGCGAGGTTTTATAGCAATCAGCCCCAGCATTTT. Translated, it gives CASSRARFYSNQPQHF.

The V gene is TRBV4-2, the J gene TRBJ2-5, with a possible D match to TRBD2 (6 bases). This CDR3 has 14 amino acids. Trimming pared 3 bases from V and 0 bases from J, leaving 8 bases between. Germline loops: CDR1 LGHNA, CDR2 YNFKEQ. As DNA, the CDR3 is TGTGCCAGCAGCCACCGGGACTACCAAGAGACCCAGTACTTC. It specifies CASSHRDYQETQYF.

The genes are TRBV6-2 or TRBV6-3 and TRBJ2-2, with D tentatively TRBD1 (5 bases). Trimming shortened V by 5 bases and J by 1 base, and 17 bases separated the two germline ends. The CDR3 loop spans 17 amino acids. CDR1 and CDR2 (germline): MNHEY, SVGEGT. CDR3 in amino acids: CASSPLFGHENTGELFF. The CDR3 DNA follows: TGTGCCAGCAGTCCCCTCTTCGGACACGAGAACACCGGGGAGCTGTTTTTT.

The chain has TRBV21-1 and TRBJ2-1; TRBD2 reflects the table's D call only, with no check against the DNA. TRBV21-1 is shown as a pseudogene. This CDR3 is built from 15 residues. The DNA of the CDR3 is TGTGCCAGCAGCAAGACTAGCGGGGTAGTCAATGAGCAGTTCTTC. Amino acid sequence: CASSKTSGVVNEQFF.

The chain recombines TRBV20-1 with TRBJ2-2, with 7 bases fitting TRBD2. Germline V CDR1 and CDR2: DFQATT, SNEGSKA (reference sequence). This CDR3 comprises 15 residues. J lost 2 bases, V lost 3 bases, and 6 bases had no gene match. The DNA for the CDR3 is TGCAGTGCTAGTTCTCCTAGCGGTAACACCGGGGAGCTGTTTTTT. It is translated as CSASSPSGNTGELFF.